Below, one T cell receptor beta chain is given with its context. Antigen: not known. Once RNA had been extracted, it was reverse transcribed into cDNA to act as the sequencing template. Sequencing used immunoSEQ multiplex PCR; TCRdb keeps in-frame clones, though not all of them. Of hundreds of thousands of clones listed, roughly 60% are singletons. This specimen comes from a study of CD8+ T cells in alopecia areata. Overall study results and limits: In scalp and blood during tofacitinib, many expanded lesional clones persisted. Normal scalp showed lower clonality than lesional scalp, especially alopecia totalis/universalis. Although TCR sharing was seen in mice, sharing across patients was less clear, possibly for HLA-related reasons.

This sample's treatment: oral pan-JAK inhibitor, 5-10 mg twice daily. Sequencing was performed on CD4+ T cells sorted from blood, taken at week 24, from a patient treated with tofacitinib. This TCR derives from a human donor with alopecia areata.

The CDR3 loop reads CAWSLQGGNQPQHF. The CDR3 coding sequence is TGTGCCTGGAGTTTACAGGGGGGAAATCAGCCCCAGCATTTT. The V gene is TRBV30, the J gene TRBJ1-5; 8 positions agree with TRBD1. This CDR3 spans 14 amino acids. Trimming took 2 bases from V and 4 from J; bases not matched to a gene: 4. CDR1 and CDR2 (germline): GTSNPN, SVGIG (reference sequence).